A single sample is the source of the 12 T cell receptor beta chains below, sequenced in a study of blood T cell repertoires in COVID-19 (dated by TCRdb to about 2020). The protocol used for the library was the immunoSEQ multiplex PCR assay. TCRdb holds this immuneACCESS table with in-frame rearrangements only. Some clones are missing; in checked studies, unresolved V genes explain under half, and the rest has no known cause. The sample table shows 85,000 to 95,000 clones, and about 89% are seen once. The ten largest clones capture under 5% of the sample. The sequenced sample was peripheral blood. All receptors come from a woman aged 50 to 60 in a cohort sampled during active COVID-19.

J is TRBJ2-5 and V is TRBV27, with 8 positions matching TRBD2. Germline CDR1 reads MNHEY; CDR2 reads SMNVEV (reference sequence). J lost 2 bases, V lost 10 bases, and 9 bases had no gene match. The CDR3 consists of 14 residues. The CDR3 nucleotides are TGTGCCACACGGACTTCGGGGGGGCAAGAGACCCAGTACTTC. As protein: CATRTSGGQETQYF.

The CDR3 spells CSGGQAGTGELFF. The CDR3 DNA reads as TGCAGCGGGGGACAGGCTGGAACCGGGGAGCTGTTTTTT. The chain has TRBV29-1 and TRBJ2-2; 8 bases fit TRBD1. The length of the CDR3 is 13 residues. Germline values: CDR1 SQVTM, CDR2 ANQGSEA. With 7 bases clipped from V and 5 bases from J, the junction kept 6 bases outside the gene matches.

J is TRBJ2-3 and V is TRBV5-1; 10 positions match TRBD2. Germline V CDR1 and CDR2: SGHRS, YFSETQ. The length of the CDR3 is 15 residues. Trimming removed 4 bases from V and 2 bases from J; junction bases left unmatched: 4. The CDR3 bases are TGCGCCAGCAGCCAGCGGGAGGGAACCACAGATACGCAGTATTTT. It is translated as CASSQREGTTDTQYF.

This chain uses TRBV5-1 with TRBJ2-2; tentatively, D is TRBD2 (6 bases). This CDR3 is built from 16 residues. The germline V gene has CDR1 SGHRS and CDR2 YFSETQ. Between the trimmed V and J ends, which lost 1 base and 0 bases, there was a span of 10 bases. The CDR3 loop is CASSLNPSANTGELFF. CDR3 coding DNA: TGCGCCAGCAGCTTGAATCCTAGCGCGAACACCGGGGAGCTGTTTTTT.

V and J are TRBV19 and TRBJ2-5; possible D gene TRBD1, 6 bases. Trimming removed 0 bases from V and 5 bases from J, with 16 bases in between. CDR3 size: 16 residues. CDR1 and CDR2 from the germline V gene are LNHDA and SQIVND (reference sequence). The CDR3 is CASSIDLRGGRETQYF. The CDR3 coding sequence is TGTGCCAGTAGTATAGATCTTAGAGGGGGAAGGGAGACCCAGTACTTC.

This clone was recorded only once. The chain recombines TRBV19 with TRBJ1-2, with D possibly being TRBD1 (5 bases). Per the germline V gene, CDR1 is LNHDA and CDR2 is SQIVND (reference sequence). V was shortened by 2 bases and J by 2 bases, with 27 bases between the two germline ends. The CDR3 is made up of 20 amino acids. As DNA, the CDR3 is TGTGCCAGTAGTATATTTCGCGGGACCTCAGGACGGACCCAGAACTATGGCTACACCTTC. Translation: CASSIFRGTSGRTQNYGYTF.

The chain combines TRBV28 with TRBJ1-1, with 7 positions matching TRBD1. This CDR3 contains 16 residues. CDR1 and CDR2 from the germline V gene are MDHEN and SYDVKM. V dropped 2 bases and J dropped 4; count of bases not matched to a gene: 10. This chain's CDR3 is CASSLQRQGVGTEAFF. The DNA of the CDR3 is TGTGCCAGCAGTTTACAGAGACAGGGAGTCGGCACTGAAGCTTTCTTT. Filled out from reference TRBV28 and TRBJ1-1, the complete variable domain reads DVKVTQSSRYLVKRTGEKVFLECVQDMDHENMFWYRQDPGLGLRLIYFSYDVKMKEKGDIPEGYSVSREKKERFSLILESASTNQTSMYLCASSLQRQGVGTEAFFGQGTRLTVV.

CDR3 coding DNA: TGTGCCAGCAGTTACTCGTCACAGGATAATCAGCCCCAGCATTTT. This gives the protein CASSYSSQDNQPQHF. V gene TRBV6-5 combines with J gene TRBJ1-5, with D maybe TRBD1 (5 bases). This CDR3 region has 15 residues. The V end was cut by 0 bases, the J end by 4 bases, with 10 bases between. CDR1 is MNHEY and CDR2 is SVGAGI in the germline V gene.

The chain uses TRBV11-3 and TRBJ2-3, with TRBD1 matching 8 bases. CDR1 and CDR2 from the germline V gene are SGHNT and YENEEA. V lost 5 bases to trimming and J lost 4 bases; unmatched junction nucleotides: 5. This CDR3 has 14 amino acids. This CDR3 reads CASSPGTGADTQYF. Written as DNA, the CDR3 is TGTGCCAGCAGCCCCGGGACAGGAGCAGATACGCAGTATTTT.

The table lists this clone with a few counts. This chain links TRBV28 with TRBJ2-7; 8 nucleotides line up with TRBD2. The CDR3 runs 13 residues. Germline trimming cut 3 bases from V and 10 bases from J; bases unmatched to any gene: 8. Germline CDR1 and CDR2: MDHEN and SYDVKM. CDR3 residues: CASSFPGGIGQYF. CDR3 in DNA: TGTGCCAGCAGTTTTCCGGGAGGGATAGGACAGTACTTC.

The J gene is TRBJ2-5, the V gene TRBV5-1; 9 bases are a match to TRBD1. J gave up 5 bases and V 4 bases, and 12 bases lay outside the gene matches. From germline, CDR1 is SGHRS and CDR2 YFSETQ. The CDR3 spans 16 residues. Here the CDR3 DNA reads TGCGCCAGCAGCAGGAGACAGGGGGGGACTTTGGAGACCCAGTACTTC. Its protein product is CASSRRQGGTLETQYF.

The chain combines TRBV9 with TRBJ1-1; 7 positions match TRBD1. Germline values: CDR1 SGDLS, CDR2 YYNGEE. This CDR3 comprises 14 residues. The trim removed 3 bases at V and 3 bases at J, leaving 5 bases unmatched. In nucleotides, the CDR3 is TGTGCCAGCAGCGCCGGGACAGCCTACACTGAAGCTTTCTTT. This codes for CASSAGTAYTEAFF.